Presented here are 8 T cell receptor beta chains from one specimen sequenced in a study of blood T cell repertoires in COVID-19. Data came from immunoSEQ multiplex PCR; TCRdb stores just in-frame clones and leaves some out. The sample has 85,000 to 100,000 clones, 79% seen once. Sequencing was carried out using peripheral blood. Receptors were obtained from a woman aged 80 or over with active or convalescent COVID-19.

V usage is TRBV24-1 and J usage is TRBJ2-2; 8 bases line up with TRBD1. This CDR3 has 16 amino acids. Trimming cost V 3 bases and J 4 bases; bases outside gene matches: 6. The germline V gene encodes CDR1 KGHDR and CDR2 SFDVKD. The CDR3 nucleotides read TGTGCCACCAGTGATCCCCGGACAGGGTTCACCGGGGAGCTGTTTTTT. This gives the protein CATSDPRTGFTGELFF.

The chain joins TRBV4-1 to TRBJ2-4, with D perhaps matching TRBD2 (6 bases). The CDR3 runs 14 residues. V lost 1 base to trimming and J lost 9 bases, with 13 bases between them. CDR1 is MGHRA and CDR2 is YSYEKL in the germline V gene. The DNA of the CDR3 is TGCGCCAGCAGCCAAGTGGGGGGTGGGGTCATTCAGTACTTC. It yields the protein CASSQVGGGVIQYF.

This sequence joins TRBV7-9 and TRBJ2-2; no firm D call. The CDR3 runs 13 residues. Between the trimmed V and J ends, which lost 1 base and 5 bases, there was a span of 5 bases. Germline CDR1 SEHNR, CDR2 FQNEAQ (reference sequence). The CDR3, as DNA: TGTGCCAGCAGCTTAGACTGGACCGGGGAGCTGTTTTTT. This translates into CASSLDWTGELFF.

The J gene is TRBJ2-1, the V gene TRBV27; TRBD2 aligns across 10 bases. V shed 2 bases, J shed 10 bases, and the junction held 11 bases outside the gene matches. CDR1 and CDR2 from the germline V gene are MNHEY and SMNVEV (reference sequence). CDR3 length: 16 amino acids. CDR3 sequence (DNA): TGTGCCAGCAGTTTACAGGCAGCGGGAGGGCCAGGAGAGCAGTTCTTC. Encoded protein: CASSLQAAGGPGEQFF.

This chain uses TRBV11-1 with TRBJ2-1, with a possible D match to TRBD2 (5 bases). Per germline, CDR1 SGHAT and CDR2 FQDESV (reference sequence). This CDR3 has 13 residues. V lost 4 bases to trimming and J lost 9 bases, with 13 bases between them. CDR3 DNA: TGTGCCAGCAGCTCCACCACTAGGGCTGAGCAGTTCTTC. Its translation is CASSSTTRAEQFF.

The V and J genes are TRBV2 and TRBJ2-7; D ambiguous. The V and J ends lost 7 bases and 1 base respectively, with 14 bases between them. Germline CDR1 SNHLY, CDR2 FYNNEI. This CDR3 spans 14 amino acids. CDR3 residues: CASTVPDQSYEQYF. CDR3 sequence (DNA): TGTGCCAGCACTGTCCCAGATCAATCCTACGAGCAGTACTTC.

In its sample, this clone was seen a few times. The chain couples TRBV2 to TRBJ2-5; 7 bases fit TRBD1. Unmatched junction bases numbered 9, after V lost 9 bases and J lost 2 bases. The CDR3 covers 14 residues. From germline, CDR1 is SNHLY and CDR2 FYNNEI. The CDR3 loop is CARAAGGSQETQYF. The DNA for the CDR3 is TGTGCCAGAGCGGCAGGGGGTAGTCAAGAGACCCAGTACTTC.

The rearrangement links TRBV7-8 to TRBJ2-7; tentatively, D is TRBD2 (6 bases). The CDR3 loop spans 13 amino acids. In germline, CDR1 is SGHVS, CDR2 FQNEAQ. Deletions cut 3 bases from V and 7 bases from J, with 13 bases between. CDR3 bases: TGTGCCAGCAGCTTTGGGGAGGTGGGAGAGCAGTACTTC. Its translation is CASSFGEVGEQYF.